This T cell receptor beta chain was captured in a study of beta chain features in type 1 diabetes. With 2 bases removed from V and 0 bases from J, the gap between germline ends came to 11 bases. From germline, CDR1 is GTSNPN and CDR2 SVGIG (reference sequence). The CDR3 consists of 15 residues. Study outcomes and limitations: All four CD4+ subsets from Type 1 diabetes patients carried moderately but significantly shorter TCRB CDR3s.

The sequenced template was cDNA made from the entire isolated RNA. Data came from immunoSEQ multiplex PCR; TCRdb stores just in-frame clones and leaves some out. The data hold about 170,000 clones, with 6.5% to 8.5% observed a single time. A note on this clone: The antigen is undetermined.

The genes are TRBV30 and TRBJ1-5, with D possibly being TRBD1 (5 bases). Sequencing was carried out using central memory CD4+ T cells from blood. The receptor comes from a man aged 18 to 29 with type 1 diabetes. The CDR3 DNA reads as TGTGCCTGGAGTTCCCGACAGAATAGCAATCAGCCCCAGCATTTT. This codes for CAWSSRQNSNQPQHF. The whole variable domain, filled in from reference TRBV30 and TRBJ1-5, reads SQTIHQWPATLVQPVGSPLSLECTVEGTSNPNLYWYRQAAGRGLQLLFYSVGIGQISSEVPQNLSASRPQDRQFILSSKKLLLSDSGFYLCAWSSRQNSNQPQHFGDGTRLSIL.